One and the same sample provided the 29 T cell receptor beta chains below, sequenced in a study of T cells in Graves' hyperthyroidism and ophthalmopathy. TCR beta CDR3 regions were amplified from RNA. The HTBI primer set was used in a first-round RT-PCR of the TCR CDR3. From the multiplex PCR reads, TCRdb called clonotypes with MiXCR, one entry per CDR3 protein. The sample contains roughly 300,000 distinct CDR3 sequences, about 18% of which appear only once. Sequencing was done on a sample of blood. All receptors derive from a woman aged 50 to 65 with Graves' hyperthyroidism.

This clonotype appeared a few times. V is TRBV6-6 and J is TRBJ1-2, with a possible D match to TRBD1 (6 bases). Germline V gene lookup returns CDR1 MNHNY and CDR2 SVGAGI (reference sequence). Trimming stripped 2 bases from V and 5 bases from J, with 24 bases between. The CDR3 has 18 amino acids. This CDR3 reads CASSYHRGGGAMDYGYTF. The CDR3 DNA is TGTGCCAGCAGTTACCATAGGGGAGGGGGGGCGATGGATTATGGCTACACCTTC.

The CDR3 bases are TGTGCCATCAGTGAGTCGAATGGGGGAGATGAGCAGTTCTTC. It yields the protein CAISESNGGDEQFF. The chain joins TRBV10-3 to TRBJ2-1; D tentatively fits TRBD1 or TRBD2 (5 bases each). The germline V gene encodes CDR1 ENHRY and CDR2 SYGVKD. Trimming left V 0 bases short and J 8 bases short, with 11 bases between. This CDR3 is built from 14 residues.

This clonotype was counted a few times. A junction boundary mismatches the germline segment, possibly from a read error. This rearrangement joins TRBV7-7 to TRBJ2-7, with D perhaps assigned TRBD1 or TRBD2 (5 bases each). The V gene's germline CDR1 is SSHAT and CDR2 FNYEAQ (reference sequence). This CDR3 contains 14 residues. For the CDR3, the DNA is TGTGCTAGCAGCCCGACGAGGGGCTCCTACGAGCAGTACTTC. Translating gives CASSPTRGSYEQYF.

This clonotype was detected ten times or more. This rearrangement joins TRBV11-2 to TRBJ2-3; 7 bases are shared with TRBD1. V was pared by 1 base and J by 3 bases, with 16 bases of the junction left unmatched. Germline V gene lookup returns CDR1 SGHAT and CDR2 FQNNGV. The CDR3 has 19 amino acids. DNA of the CDR3: TGTGCCAGCAGCTTAGGGATCCCTCGAGGGGGCCTTAGAACAGATACGCAGTATTTT. This sequence encodes CASSLGIPRGGLRTDTQYF.

This clonotype was detected ten times or more. The chain couples TRBV5-1 to TRBJ1-1; D gene uncertain. Trimming removed 0 bases at V and 0 bases at J, with 6 bases between. The CDR3 covers 14 residues. From germline, CDR1 is SGHRS and CDR2 YFSETQ. The CDR3 sequence is CASSLERLNTEAFF. The CDR3, as DNA: TGCGCCAGCAGCTTGGAGCGTTTGAACACTGAAGCTTTCTTT.

This clonotype was seen a handful of times. The chain recombines TRBV7-7 with TRBJ2-3; 7 bases map to TRBD1. Germline V gene data show CDR1 as SSHAT and CDR2 as FNYEAQ (reference sequence). The CDR3 contains 15 residues. In DNA form, the CDR3 reads TGTGCTAGCGCACGAGGGAGACAGGGAACAGATACGCAGTATTTT. The encoded protein is CASARGRQGTDTQYF.

The CDR3 spells CASSLSTSGGYEQYV. DNA of the CDR3: TGTGCCAGCAGCTTAAGCACTAGCGGGGGTTACGAGCAGTACGTC. This chain uses TRBV11-2 with TRBJ2-7, with 11 nucleotides matching TRBD2. Germline assignment: CDR1 SGHAT and CDR2 FQNNGV. Trimming at V came to 2 bases and at J to 4 bases, leaving 4 bases not matched to a gene. The CDR3 runs to 15 residues.

As regards this clonotype: A much larger clone sits a single nucleotide away, making a read error possible. This chain joins TRBV7-9 and TRBJ2-1; weak D call: TRBD2 (5 bases). The J call could be wrong; TRBJ2-7 is a better fit for the DNA end. The CDR3 has 14 residues. CDR1 is SEHNR and CDR2 is FQNEAQ in the germline V gene (reference sequence). The CDR3, as DNA: TGTGCCAGCAGCTTGGGGAGCTCCTACAATGAGCAGTACTTC. It encodes CASSLGSSYNEQYF.

This chain joins TRBV28 and TRBJ1-5; maybe TRBD1 (6 bases). Germline V gives CDR1 MDHEN, CDR2 SYDVKM. This CDR3 contains 15 residues. Deletions cut 6 bases from V and 2 bases from J, with 14 bases between. The CDR3 here is CASRSLGAGNQPQHF. DNA of the CDR3: TGTGCCAGCAGATCTTTGGGGGCTGGCAATCAGCCCCAGCATTTT.

This CDR3 is CASSHQGDTEAFF. The CDR3 region has the DNA TGTGCCAGCAGCCATCAAGGGGACACTGAAGCTTTCTTT. V usage is TRBV7-3 and J usage is TRBJ1-1; D possibly corresponds to TRBD1 (5 bases). V dropped 5 bases and J dropped 3 bases, with 10 bases sitting between them. The V gene's germline CDR1 is SGHTA and CDR2 FQGTGA. The CDR3 extends over 13 amino acids. The variable domain in full, with the rest retrieved from reference TRBV7-3 and TRBJ1-1, is GAGVSQTPSNKVTEKGKYVELRCDPISGHTALYWYRQSLGQGPEFLIYFQGTGAADDSGLPNDRFFAVRPEGSVSTLKIQRTERGDSAVYLCASSHQGDTEAFFGQGTRLTVV.

The chain combines TRBV4-1 with TRBJ2-2; 9 bases match TRBD2. Trimming removed 3 bases from V and 7 bases from J; junction bases left unmatched: 9. Looked up from germline, CDR1 is MGHRA and CDR2 is YSYEKL. The CDR3 totals 16 residues. In DNA form, the CDR3 reads TGCGCCAGCAGCCACATAGCGGGAGCGGCGGACGGGGAGCTGTTTTTT. It is translated as CASSHIAGAADGELFF.

In its sample, this clonotype was seen a few times. The chain carries TRBV10-3 and TRBJ1-2, with D tentatively TRBD1 (6 bases). Trimming pared 5 bases from V and 6 bases from J, leaving 13 bases between. This CDR3 has 13 residues. The germline CDR1 and CDR2 sequences are ENHRY and SYGVKD. This chain's CDR3 is CAISLQGRDGYTF. For the CDR3, the DNA is TGTGCCATCAGTCTTCAGGGGAGGGATGGCTACACCTTC.

This clonotype was observed a handful of times. The V gene is TRBV3-1, the J gene TRBJ1-6; TRBD1 matches 10 bases. From germline, CDR1 is LGHDT and CDR2 YNNKEL (reference sequence). The length of the CDR3 is 14 residues. The ends lost 7 bases at V and 9 bases at J; junction bases unmatched: 6. The CDR3: CASTSGTGVSPLHF. In DNA, the CDR3 is TGTGCCAGCACCTCCGGGACAGGGGTTTCACCCCTCCACTTT.

Ten or more counts support this clonotype. The chain joins TRBV11-2 to TRBJ2-3, with no clear D. With 1 base removed from V and 2 bases from J, the gap between germline ends came to 7 bases. The germline V gene has CDR1 SGHAT and CDR2 FQNNGV. This CDR3 spans 14 amino acids. The CDR3, as DNA: TGTGCCAGCAGCTTAGGGCCCCTCACAGATACGCAGTATTTT. Residues: CASSLGPLTDTQYF.

This clonotype appeared a few times. This chain joins TRBV5-5 and TRBJ2-7, with D hard to call. The length of the CDR3 is 14 residues. The ends were cut back, 4 bases at V and 0 bases at J, with 11 bases in the middle. CDR1 and CDR2 from the germline V gene are SGHKS and YYEKEE (reference sequence). The CDR3 coding sequence is TGTGCCAGCAGCCCAATTCTGACCTCCTACGAGCAGTACTTC. Translation gives CASSPILTSYEQYF.

The chain has TRBV27 and TRBJ2-5; 10 bases fit TRBD2. Looked up from germline, CDR1 is MNHEY and CDR2 is SMNVEV (reference sequence). This CDR3 is built from 15 residues. V was pared by 8 bases and J by 5 bases, with 11 bases of the junction left unmatched. The CDR3, as DNA: TGTGCCAGCCTAGCATCTAGCGGGAGTAAGGAGACCCAGTACTTC. Translation gives CASLASSGSKETQYF.

This clonotype was counted a few times. V and J are TRBV6-1 and TRBJ1-6; a weak D match, TRBD1 (5 bases). V was clipped by 1 base and J by 5 bases, with 18 bases between them. This CDR3 is built from 18 residues. Germline V gene data show CDR1 as MNHNS and CDR2 as SASEGT. The CDR3 DNA is TGTGCCAGCAGTGAAGTATTTTCTGGGCTACAGGATAATTCACCCCTCCACTTT. It yields the protein CASSEVFSGLQDNSPLHF.

This clonotype was observed a few times. The genes are TRBV25-1 and TRBJ2-5; the match to TRBD1 covers 12 bases. V gave up 5 bases and J gave up 5 bases; unmatched junction bases: 12. The CDR3 loop spans 17 amino acids. Germline V lookup: CDR1 MGHDK, CDR2 SYGVNS. CDR3: CASSLLGGTGGFETQYF. The CDR3 DNA sequence: TGTGCCAGCAGTCTCCTGGGGGGGACAGGGGGCTTTGAGACCCAGTACTTC.

V usage is TRBV28 and J usage is TRBJ2-7, with 9 bases fitting TRBD1. The CDR3 is made up of 14 amino acids. V lost 3 bases and J lost 6; bases outside the gene matches: 6. Germline-derived CDR1 and CDR2 are MDHEN and SYDVKM. The CDR3 here is CASSLGTGFREQYF. The CDR3 DNA follows: TGTGCCAGCAGTTTGGGGACAGGGTTCCGCGAGCAGTACTTC. Based on the CDR3 plus reference TRBV28 and TRBJ2-7, the full variable domain is DVKVTQSSRYLVKRTGEKVFLECVQDMDHENMFWYRQDPGLGLRLIYFSYDVKMKEKGDIPEGYSVSREKKERFSLILESASTNQTSMYLCASSLGTGFREQYFGPGTRLTVT.

The chain recombines TRBV19 with TRBJ1-1; D remains unclear. V lost 1 base, J lost 2 bases, and 5 bases lay in between. CDR3 length: 13 amino acids. CDR1 and CDR2 (germline): LNHDA, SQIVND (reference sequence). The CDR3 spells CASSIAANTEAFF. CDR3 nucleotide sequence: TGTGCCAGTAGTATAGCAGCTAACACTGAAGCTTTCTTT.

Ten or more counts support this clonotype. The chain combines TRBV5-1 with TRBJ2-6, with 7 bases that match TRBD2. CDR3 length: 16 amino acids. Germline lookup yields CDR1 SGHRS and CDR2 YFSETQ. J gave up 4 bases and V 4 bases, and 8 bases lay outside the gene matches. CDR3 sequence: CASSRSGGSGANVLTF. The CDR3 nucleotides are TGCGCCAGCAGCCGATCGGGGGGATCGGGGGCCAACGTCCTGACTTTC.

This clonotype was observed many times. V and J are TRBV28 and TRBJ2-3; 10 positions agree with TRBD1. J gave up 1 base and V 5 bases, and 3 bases lay outside the gene matches. CDR3 length: 15 amino acids. Germline V gene data show CDR1 as MDHEN and CDR2 as SYDVKM. Written as DNA, the CDR3 is TGTGCCAGCAGTCCCGGGACAGGGGGCACAGATACGCAGTATTTT. Encoded protein: CASSPGTGGTDTQYF.

This clonotype showed up just a few times. This chain joins TRBV30 and TRBJ1-2; D uncertain. The germline gives CDR1 GTSNPN, CDR2 SVGIG (reference sequence). V was clipped by 0 bases and J by 5 bases, with 4 bases between them. The CDR3 runs to 11 residues. The CDR3 spells CAWSVQYGYTF. The CDR3 DNA follows: TGTGCCTGGAGTGTACAGTATGGCTACACCTTC.

This clonotype has more than one count but fewer than ten. CDR3 coding DNA: TGTGCCAGCAGTTTGGGGGGGGGGGCCACCGGGGAGCTGTTTTTT. Its protein is CASSLGGGATGELFF. The J gene is TRBJ2-2, the V gene TRBV12-3 or TRBV12-4; possible D gene TRBD2, 7 bases. This CDR3 region has 15 residues. Deletions cut 3 bases from V and 4 bases from J, with 12 bases between.

This clonotype has just a few counts. The chain links TRBV4-1 to TRBJ2-3; TRBD2 aligns across 14 bases. V shed 6 bases, J shed 5 bases, and the junction held 7 bases outside the gene matches. There are 16 residues in the CDR3. The germline V gene has CDR1 MGHRA and CDR2 YSYEKL. CDR3 in amino acids: CASRNRLAGGEDTQYF. The DNA of the CDR3 is TGCGCCAGCAGGAACCGACTAGCGGGAGGGGAAGATACGCAGTATTTT.

The chain has TRBV24-1 and TRBJ2-1; TRBD1 matches 10 bases. Trimming removed 3 bases from V and 3 bases from J; junction bases left unmatched: 4. The CDR3 covers 16 residues. The V gene's germline CDR1 is KGHDR and CDR2 SFDVKD. CDR3 protein: CATSDGQGGIYNEQFF. DNA of the CDR3: TGTGCCACCAGTGATGGACAGGGGGGGATCTACAATGAGCAGTTCTTC.

This clonotype was seen many times. V usage is TRBV3-1 and J usage is TRBJ1-2; D gene ambiguous. CDR1 LGHDT and CDR2 YNNKEL come from the germline V gene (reference sequence). The CDR3 sequence is 15 residues long. The ends were cut back, 1 base at V and 1 base at J, with 10 bases in the middle. The CDR3: CASSQGFSFNYGYTF. Here the CDR3 DNA reads TGTGCCAGCAGCCAAGGATTCAGCTTTAACTATGGCTACACCTTC.

The rearrangement joins TRBV20-1 to TRBJ2-3; 14 nucleotides match TRBD2. This CDR3 is built from 19 residues. The trim removed 0 bases at V and 1 base at J, leaving 9 bases unmatched. The V gene's germline CDR1 is DFQATT and CDR2 SNEGSKA (reference sequence). For the CDR3, the DNA is TGCAGTGCTAGAGACCCTCAGGGGACTAGCGGGAGACGCACAGATACGCAGTATTTT. This translates into CSARDPQGTSGRRTDTQYF.

In this sample, this clonotype turned up many times. This chain connects TRBV20-1 to TRBJ2-5; 9 bases agree with TRBD2. The CDR3 has 15 amino acids. Germline CDR1 reads DFQATT; CDR2 reads SNEGSKA (reference sequence). V was pared by 5 bases and J by 5 bases, with 12 bases of the junction left unmatched. CDR3 amino acids: CSAHGGGGGVETQYF. CDR3 coding DNA: TGCAGTGCTCACGGCGGGGGCGGGGGGGTGGAGACCCAGTACTTC.